These 22 T cell receptor beta chains were all obtained from the same sample, sequenced in a study of graft-versus-host responses after intestinal transplantation. TCRdb's table, derived via immunoSEQ multiplex PCR, lists solely in-frame clones and lacks some. There are 35,000 to 55,000 clones in the sample; around 93% occur only once, and approximately 6% lies in the top ten. This sample comprised PBMCs, obtained more than 750 days after a first intestinal transplant, on the day of a second. The source is a human patient who received an intestinal transplant, so some T cells may come from the graft donor.

V gene TRBV27 combines with J gene TRBJ2-7; D possibly corresponds to TRBD2 (6 bases). Per germline, CDR1 MNHEY and CDR2 SMNVEV (reference sequence). CDR3 size: 14 residues. V lost 4 bases and J 4 bases, leaving 14 bases between the germline ends. CDR3 nucleotide sequence: TGTGCCAGCAGTTGGGGACTCCGCATATACGAGCAGTACTTC. As protein: CASSWGLRIYEQYF.

This chain joins TRBV6-6 and TRBJ1-1; D gene uncertain. This CDR3 region has 13 residues. The germline gives CDR1 MNHNY, CDR2 SVGAGI (reference sequence). With 0 bases removed from V and 1 base from J, the gap between germline ends came to 3 bases. The CDR3, as DNA: TGTGCCAGCAGTTACTCTCGGAACACTGAAGCTTTCTTT. Translating it yields CASSYSRNTEAFF.

The rearrangement uses TRBV7-9 and TRBJ1-2, with TRBD1 matching 9 bases. V shed 3 bases, J shed 1 base, and the junction held 3 bases outside the gene matches. The germline CDR1 and CDR2 sequences are SEHNR and FQNEAQ (reference sequence). The CDR3 sequence is 15 residues long. CDR3 coding DNA: TGTGCCAGCAGCTTCTGGGGACAGGGTAACTATGGCTACACCTTC. Translated: CASSFWGQGNYGYTF. The full variable domain, completed using reference TRBV7-9 and TRBJ1-2, is DTGVSQNPRHKITKRGQNVTFRCDPISEHNRLYWYRQTLGQGPEFLTYFQNEAQLEKSRLLSDRFSAERPKGSFSTLEIQRTEQGDSAMYLCASSFWGQGNYGYTFGSGTRLTVV.

This chain uses TRBV19 with TRBJ2-1, with TRBD2 as a possible D gene (5 bases). The V and J ends lost 6 bases and 0 bases respectively, with 12 bases between them. CDR1 and CDR2 (germline): LNHDA, SQIVND (reference sequence). The CDR3 covers 15 residues. CDR3 sequence reads: CASRIGGSSYNEQFF. The CDR3 DNA sequence: TGTGCCAGTAGAATTGGTGGGAGCTCCTACAATGAGCAGTTCTTC.

The chain couples TRBV7-9 to TRBJ2-7; 8 bases agree with TRBD2. The V gene's germline CDR1 is SEHNR and CDR2 FQNEAQ (reference sequence). V lost 3 bases to trimming and J lost 4 bases; unmatched junction nucleotides: 8. CDR3 size: 15 residues. In DNA, the CDR3 is TGTGCCAGCAGCTTGCCGGGACTAGGGGGATACGAGCAGTACTTC. Translating gives CASSLPGLGGYEQYF.

The genes are TRBV11-2 and TRBJ2-7; unclear D gene. V lost 2 bases and J lost 5, with 19 bases in between. The CDR3 is 16 amino acids. Germline values: CDR1 SGHAT, CDR2 FQNNGV. The CDR3 loop reads CASSLTGRARRNEQYF. In nucleotides, the CDR3 is TGTGCCAGCAGCTTAACGGGTCGGGCTAGGCGGAACGAGCAGTACTTC.

J is TRBJ2-1 and V is TRBV9; D possibly corresponds to TRBD2 (5 bases). The CDR3 length is 15 residues. Germline CDR1 and CDR2: SGDLS and YYNGEE. The V end lost 0 bases, the J end lost 0 bases, and 7 bases lay between the germline ends. CDR3 protein: CASSVGGFSYNEQFF. The DNA for the CDR3 is TGTGCCAGCAGCGTAGGCGGGTTCTCCTACAATGAGCAGTTCTTC.

The chain joins TRBV15 to TRBJ1-4; D is undetermined. The CDR3 runs 12 residues. Germline lookup yields CDR1 LNHNV and CDR2 YYDKDF (reference sequence). The ends were cut back, 0 bases at V and 8 bases at J, with 4 bases in the middle. CDR3 nucleotides: TGTGCCACCAGCAGAGAGGGGGAAAAACTGTTTTTT. The encoded protein is CATSREGEKLFF.

The DNA of the CDR3 is TGTGCCAGCAGTGCGGGGTCCACCACTGAAGCTTTCTTT. This translates into CASSAGSTTEAFF. The rearrangement links TRBV6-4 to TRBJ1-1; D is ambiguous. The CDR3 totals 13 residues. The germline V and J ends were trimmed by 4 bases and 4 bases, with 10 bases remaining between them. Germline CDR1 MRHNA, CDR2 SNTAGT.

A single count supports this clone. The chain carries TRBV7-9 and TRBJ2-7; 10 bases match TRBD2. The CDR3 is 15 residues long. Per the germline V gene, CDR1 is SEHNR and CDR2 is FQNEAQ (reference sequence). Trimming at V came to 5 bases and at J to 4 bases, leaving 8 bases not matched to a gene. The CDR3 nucleotides read TGTGCCAGCAGCCCCAGCGGGAGGGCCGGTTACGAGCAGTACTTC. Its protein product is CASSPSGRAGYEQYF.

The chain has TRBV9 and TRBJ2-1; TRBD2 agrees at 7 bases. This CDR3 has 13 amino acids. Germline V gives CDR1 SGDLS, CDR2 YYNGEE. J gave up 10 bases and V 1 base, and 5 bases lay outside the gene matches. Here the CDR3 DNA reads TGTGCCAGCAGCGTAACTAGCGTTTCCGAGCAGTTCTTC. This codes for CASSVTSVSEQFF.

V is TRBV25-1 and J is TRBJ2-1; 7 positions agree with TRBD2. Germline CDR1 and CDR2: MGHDK and SYGVNS. The V gene end was trimmed by 3 bases and the J gene end by 6 bases; junction bases not matched to a gene: 5. The CDR3 totals 14 residues. This chain's CDR3 is CASSDGGGLNEQFF. CDR3 in DNA: TGTGCCAGCAGTGATGGCGGGGGTCTCAATGAGCAGTTCTTC.

This clone was recorded once. The V gene is TRBV5-5, the J gene TRBJ1-2, with D possibly being TRBD1 (5 bases). CDR3 size: 15 residues. Trimming removed 4 bases at V and 0 bases at J, with 13 bases between. From germline, CDR1 is SGHKS and CDR2 YYEKEE (reference sequence). The CDR3 DNA is TGTGCCAGCAGCCCTCGGGACGATACTAACTATGGCTACACCTTC. It encodes CASSPRDDTNYGYTF.

This chain links TRBV9 with TRBJ1-5, with a possible D match to TRBD1 (6 bases). The CDR3 covers 14 residues. V lost 0 bases to trimming and J lost 7 bases, with 11 bases between them. Germline V CDR1 and CDR2: SGDLS, YYNGEE. DNA of the CDR3: TGTGCCAGCAGCGTAGCTGGGGGCGTGCAGCCCCAGCATTTT. Translation: CASSVAGGVQPQHF.

The rearrangement joins TRBV27 to TRBJ1-2; a weak D match, TRBD1 (5 bases). This CDR3 spans 16 amino acids. The V end lost 2 bases, the J end lost 4 bases, and 17 bases lay between the germline ends. CDR1 and CDR2 from the germline V gene are MNHEY and SMNVEV (reference sequence). The CDR3 DNA is TGTGCCAGCAGTTTAGGGACTCTAGGGCCTTTCTATGGCTACACCTTC. Protein: CASSLGTLGPFYGYTF.

The chain carries TRBV5-6 and TRBJ1-1; D unresolved. CDR3 length: 13 residues. V was clipped by 2 bases and J by 2 bases, with 7 bases between them. CDR1 and CDR2 from the germline V gene are SGHDT and YYEEEE. Written as DNA, the CDR3 is TGTGCCAGCAGCTTATATCTTAACACTGAAGCTTTCTTT. Its translation: CASSLYLNTEAFF.

The CDR3 loop reads CASSLDPTATNEKLFF. The CDR3 DNA reads as TGTGCCAGCAGCTTAGACCCGACAGCCACTAATGAAAAACTGTTTTTT. The rearrangement links TRBV7-8 to TRBJ1-4; a weak D match, TRBD1 (5 bases). The CDR3 totals 16 residues. Trimming cost V 1 base and J 2 bases, with 11 bases left between them. Germline V lookup: CDR1 SGHVS, CDR2 FQNEAQ.

This rearrangement joins TRBV5-4 to TRBJ2-3; D uncertain. The germline V gene encodes CDR1 SGHNT and CDR2 YYREEE (reference sequence). CDR3 length: 13 residues. Trimming left V 0 bases short and J 0 bases short, with 2 bases between. The CDR3 loop reads CASSLVSTDTQYF. For the CDR3, the DNA is TGTGCCAGCAGCTTGGTCAGCACAGATACGCAGTATTTT.

This clone has just one count. V usage is TRBV6-5 and J usage is TRBJ2-5; D gene unclear. The J call may be mistaken, given a closer DNA end match to TRBJ2-7. The germline CDR1 and CDR2 sequences are MNHEY and SVGAGI. This CDR3 has 10 amino acids. CDR3 DNA: TGTGCCAGCGGGGACTACGAGCAGTACTTC. Residues: CASGDYEQYF.

Here the CDR3 reads CASSRGQGRGNQPQHF. CDR3 nucleotides: TGTGCCAGCAGCCGCGGACAGGGTAGGGGCAATCAGCCCCAGCATTTT. This chain links TRBV7-8 with TRBJ1-5; TRBD1 aligns across 8 bases. The germline CDR1 and CDR2 sequences are SGHVS and FQNEAQ. This CDR3 has 16 residues. With 5 bases clipped from V and 2 bases from J, the junction kept 8 bases outside the gene matches.

The chain combines TRBV7-6 with TRBJ2-7; D uncertain. Germline CDR1 and CDR2: SGHVS and FNYEAQ. V shed 2 bases and J shed 1 base, with 9 bases lying between them. The CDR3 consists of 14 residues. CDR3 amino acids: CASSLIPESYEQYF. The CDR3 DNA reads as TGTGCCAGCAGCTTAATCCCAGAGTCCTACGAGCAGTACTTC.

This chain connects TRBV7-3 to TRBJ2-1; possible D gene TRBD2, 6 bases. V lost 2 bases and J lost 1, with 12 bases in between. CDR3 length: 16 amino acids. Germline lookup yields CDR1 SGHTA and CDR2 FQGTGA. The CDR3 DNA reads TGTGCCAGCAGCTTAGTCGGGGGAGAGTCCTACAATGAGCAGTTCTTC. It encodes CASSLVGGESYNEQFF.